These 3 T cell receptor beta chains were sequenced from one sample in a study of CD8+ T cells in alopecia areata (dated by TCRdb to 2017 to 2018). The time point tag for this specimen amounts to: baseline before oral tofacitinib. The method behind the library was the immunoSEQ multiplex PCR assay. To provide template for TCR sequencing, every sample had RNA extracted and reverse transcribed into cDNA. TCRdb provides this immuneACCESS table in a form limited to in-frame rearrangements. Some clones are lacking; in checked studies, under half of them reflect an unresolved V gene, and why the rest are absent is not known. The sample profile shows approximately 140,000 clones; around 87% of them were found once. Clones ranked in the top ten supply roughly 15% of the sample. Sequencing was performed on CD8+ T cells sorted from blood, taken at week 0. Receptors were obtained from a human donor with alopecia areata.

V usage is TRBV13 and J usage is TRBJ2-2; 7 nucleotides align to TRBD1. The V gene's germline CDR1 is PRHDT and CDR2 FYEKMQ (reference sequence). This CDR3 has 14 amino acids. With V trimmed by 5 bases and J by 8 bases, 8 bases remained unmatched. The CDR3 region has the DNA TGTGCCAGCAGCGCAGGGACAGTAAGAGGGGAGCTGTTTTTT. Protein sequence: CASSAGTVRGELFF.

This chain connects TRBV29-1 to TRBJ2-1, with 7 bases aligning to TRBD1. The V gene end was trimmed by 1 base and the J gene end by 3 bases; junction bases not matched to a gene: 9. The CDR3 is 16 residues long. CDR1 and CDR2 (germline): SQVTM, ANQGSEA. The CDR3 here is CSVEGAPGQIYNEQFF. The CDR3 nucleotides are TGCAGCGTTGAAGGGGCCCCGGGACAGATCTACAATGAGCAGTTCTTC.

The chain is built from TRBV28 and TRBJ2-7, with 10 nucleotides matching TRBD2. The germline gives CDR1 MDHEN, CDR2 SYDVKM. The CDR3 sequence is 13 residues long. The V segment lost 10 bases and the J segment 2 bases; nucleotides outside the gene matches: 5. Here the CDR3 DNA reads TGTGCCACTACTAGCGGGGAAACCTACGAGCAGTACTTC. Translated, it gives CATTSGETYEQYF.